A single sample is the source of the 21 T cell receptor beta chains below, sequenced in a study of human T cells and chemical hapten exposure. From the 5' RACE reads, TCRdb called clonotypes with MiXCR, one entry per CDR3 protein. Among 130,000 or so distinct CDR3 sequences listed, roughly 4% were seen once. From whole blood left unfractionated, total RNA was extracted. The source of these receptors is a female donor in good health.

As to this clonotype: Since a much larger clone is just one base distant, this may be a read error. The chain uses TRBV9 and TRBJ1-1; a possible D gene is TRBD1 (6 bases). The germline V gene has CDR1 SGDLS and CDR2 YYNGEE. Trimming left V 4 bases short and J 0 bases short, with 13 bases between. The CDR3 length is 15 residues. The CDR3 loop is CASSPGQCLNTEAFF. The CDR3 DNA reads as TGTGCCAGCAGCCCCGGACAGTGCTTGAACACTGAAGCTTTCTTT.

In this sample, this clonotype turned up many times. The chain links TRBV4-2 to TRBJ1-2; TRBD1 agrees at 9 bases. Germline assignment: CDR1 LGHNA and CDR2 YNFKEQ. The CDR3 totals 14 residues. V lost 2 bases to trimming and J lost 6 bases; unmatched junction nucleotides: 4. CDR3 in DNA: TGTGCCAGCAGCCAAAACAGGGGGCGGAATGGCTACACCTTC. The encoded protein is CASSQNRGRNGYTF.

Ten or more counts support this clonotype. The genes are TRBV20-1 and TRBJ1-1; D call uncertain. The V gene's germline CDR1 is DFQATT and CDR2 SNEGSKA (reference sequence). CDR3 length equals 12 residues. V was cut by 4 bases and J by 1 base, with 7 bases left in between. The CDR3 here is CSAKDGNTEAFF. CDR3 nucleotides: TGCAGTGCTAAAGACGGGAACACTGAAGCTTTCTTT.

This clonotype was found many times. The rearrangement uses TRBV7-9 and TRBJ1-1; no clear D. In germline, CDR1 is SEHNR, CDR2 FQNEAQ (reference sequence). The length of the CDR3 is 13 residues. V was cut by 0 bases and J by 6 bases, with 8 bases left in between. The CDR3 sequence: CASSLAQWAEAFF. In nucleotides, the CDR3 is TGTGCCAGCAGCTTAGCGCAATGGGCTGAAGCTTTCTTT.

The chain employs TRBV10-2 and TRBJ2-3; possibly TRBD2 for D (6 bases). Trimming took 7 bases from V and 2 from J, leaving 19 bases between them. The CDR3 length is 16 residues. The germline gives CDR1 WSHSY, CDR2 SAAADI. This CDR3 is CASTMRRGHTTDTQYF. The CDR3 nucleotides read TGCGCCAGCACAATGAGGCGGGGCCATACCACAGATACGCAGTATTTT.

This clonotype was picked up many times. Here the CDR3 reads CASNQGLWGNYGYTF. In nucleotides, the CDR3 is TGTGCCAGTAATCAGGGGTTGTGGGGCAATTATGGCTACACCTTC. The genes are TRBV19 and TRBJ1-2; a weak D match, TRBD1 (6 bases). CDR1 and CDR2 (germline): LNHDA, SQIVND (reference sequence). The V and J ends lost 7 bases and 5 bases respectively, with 20 bases between them. The CDR3 extends over 15 amino acids.

The CDR3 DNA reads TGTGCCAGCTACAGGGGAGGTCTTAACTATGGCTACACCTTC. Encoded protein: CASYRGGLNYGYTF. The V call is TRBV6-5, the J call TRBJ1-2; 7 bases are a match to TRBD1. J was trimmed by 1 base and V by 8 bases; bases with no gene match: 7. The CDR3 is 14 amino acids. CDR1 is MNHEY and CDR2 is SVGAGI in the germline V gene.

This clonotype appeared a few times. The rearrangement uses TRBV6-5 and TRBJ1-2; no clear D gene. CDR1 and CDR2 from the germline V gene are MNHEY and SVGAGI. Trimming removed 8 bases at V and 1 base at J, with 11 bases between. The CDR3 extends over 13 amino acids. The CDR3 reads CASRRGGNYGYTF. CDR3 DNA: TGTGCCAGCCGGCGGGGAGGTAACTATGGCTACACCTTC.

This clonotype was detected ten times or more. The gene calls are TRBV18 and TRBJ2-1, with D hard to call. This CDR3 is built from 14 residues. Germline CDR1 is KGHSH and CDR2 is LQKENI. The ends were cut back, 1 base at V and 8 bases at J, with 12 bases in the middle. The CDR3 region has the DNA TGTGCCAGCTCACCACTGGCCCCCCCGGATGAGCAGTTCTTC. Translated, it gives CASSPLAPPDEQFF.

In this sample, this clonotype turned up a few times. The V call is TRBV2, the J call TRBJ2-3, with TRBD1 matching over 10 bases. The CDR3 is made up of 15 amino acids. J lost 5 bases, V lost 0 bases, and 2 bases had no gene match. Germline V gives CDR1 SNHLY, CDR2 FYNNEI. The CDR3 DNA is TGTGCCAGCAGTGAAGCGGGACAGGGGTTAGATACGCAGTATTTT. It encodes CASSEAGQGLDTQYF. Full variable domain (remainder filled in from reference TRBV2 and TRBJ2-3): EPEVTQTPSHQVTQMGQEVILRCVPISNHLYFYWYRQILGQKVEFLVSFYNNEISEKSEIFDDQFSVERPDGSNFTLKIRSTKLEDSAMYFCASSEAGQGLDTQYFGPGTRLTVL.

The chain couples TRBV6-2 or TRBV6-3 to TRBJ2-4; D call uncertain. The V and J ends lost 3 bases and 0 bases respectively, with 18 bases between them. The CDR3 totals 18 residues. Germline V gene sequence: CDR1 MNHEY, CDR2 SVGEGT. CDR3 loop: CASSYPLLTVRAKNIQYF. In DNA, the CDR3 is TGTGCCAGCAGTTATCCCCTCCTGACGGTCCGAGCCAAAAACATTCAGTACTTC.

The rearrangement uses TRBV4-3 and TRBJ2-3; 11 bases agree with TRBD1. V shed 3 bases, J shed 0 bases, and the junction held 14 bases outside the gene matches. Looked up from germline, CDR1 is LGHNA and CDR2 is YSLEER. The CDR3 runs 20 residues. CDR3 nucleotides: TGCGCCAGCAGCCACGCTCGACGGACAGGGGGCGTCGCTAGCACAGATACGCAGTATTTT. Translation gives CASSHARRTGGVASTDTQYF.

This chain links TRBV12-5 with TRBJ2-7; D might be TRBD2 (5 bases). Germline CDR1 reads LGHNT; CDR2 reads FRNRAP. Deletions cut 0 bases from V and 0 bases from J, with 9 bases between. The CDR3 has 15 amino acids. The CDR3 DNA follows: TGTGCTAGTGGTTTGGTACTGGGGAGCTCCTACGAGCAGTACTTC. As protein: CASGLVLGSSYEQYF.

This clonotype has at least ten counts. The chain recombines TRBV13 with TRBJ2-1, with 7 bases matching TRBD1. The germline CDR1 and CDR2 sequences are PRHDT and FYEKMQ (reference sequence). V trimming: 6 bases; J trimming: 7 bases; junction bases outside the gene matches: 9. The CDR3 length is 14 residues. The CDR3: CASSLGQVINEQFF. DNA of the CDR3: TGTGCCAGCAGTCTTGGACAGGTCATAAATGAGCAGTTCTTC. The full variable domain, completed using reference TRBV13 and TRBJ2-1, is AAGVIQSPRHLIKEKRETATLKCYPIPRHDTVYWYQQGPGQDPQFLISFYEKMQSDKGSIPDRFSAQQFSDYHSELNMSSLELGDSALYFCASSLGQVINEQFFGPGTRLTVL.

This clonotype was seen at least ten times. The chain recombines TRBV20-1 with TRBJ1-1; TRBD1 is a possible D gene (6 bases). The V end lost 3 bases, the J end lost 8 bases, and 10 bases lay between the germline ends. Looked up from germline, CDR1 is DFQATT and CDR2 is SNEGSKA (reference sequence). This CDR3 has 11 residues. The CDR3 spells CSASRTVEAFF. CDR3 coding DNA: TGCAGTGCTAGCCGGACAGTAGAAGCTTTCTTT.

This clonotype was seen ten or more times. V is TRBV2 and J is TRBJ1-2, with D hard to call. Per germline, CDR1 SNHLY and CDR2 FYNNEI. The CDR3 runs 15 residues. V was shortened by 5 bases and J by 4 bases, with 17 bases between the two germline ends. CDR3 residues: CASSSAFGRSYGYTF. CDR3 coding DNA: TGTGCCAGCAGTTCGGCGTTCGGAAGGAGCTATGGCTACACCTTC.

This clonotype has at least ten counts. Here the CDR3 reads CASSLGGLENIQYF. CDR3 sequence (DNA): TGTGCCAGCAGCTTGGGGGGGCTCGAAAACATTCAGTACTTC. J is TRBJ2-4 and V is TRBV7-9, with a tentative D call TRBD2 (7 bases). V lost 3 bases to trimming and J lost 5 bases, with 11 bases between them. The CDR3 sequence is 14 residues long. Germline V CDR1 and CDR2: SEHNR, FQNEAQ (reference sequence).

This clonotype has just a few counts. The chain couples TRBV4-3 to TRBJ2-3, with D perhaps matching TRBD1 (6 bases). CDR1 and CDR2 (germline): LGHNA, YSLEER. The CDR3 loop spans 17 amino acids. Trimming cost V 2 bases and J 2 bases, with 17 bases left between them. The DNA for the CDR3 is TGCGCCAGCAGCCAACTCTCGACAGGAGCTTTCACAGATACGCAGTATTTT. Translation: CASSQLSTGAFTDTQYF.

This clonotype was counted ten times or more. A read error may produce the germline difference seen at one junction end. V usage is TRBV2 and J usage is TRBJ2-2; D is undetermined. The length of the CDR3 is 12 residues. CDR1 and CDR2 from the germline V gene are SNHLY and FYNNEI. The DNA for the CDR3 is TGTGCCAGCAGTGATTTAACCGAGGAGCTGTTTTTT. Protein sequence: CASSDLTEELFF.

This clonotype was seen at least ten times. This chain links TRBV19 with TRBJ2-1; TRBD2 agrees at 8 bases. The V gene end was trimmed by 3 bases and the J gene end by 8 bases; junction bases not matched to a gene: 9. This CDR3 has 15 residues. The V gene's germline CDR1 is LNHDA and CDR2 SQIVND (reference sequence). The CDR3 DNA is TGTGCCAGTAGTATTCCGGGGGGGGATTGGTATGAGCAGTTCTTC. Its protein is CASSIPGGDWYEQFF.

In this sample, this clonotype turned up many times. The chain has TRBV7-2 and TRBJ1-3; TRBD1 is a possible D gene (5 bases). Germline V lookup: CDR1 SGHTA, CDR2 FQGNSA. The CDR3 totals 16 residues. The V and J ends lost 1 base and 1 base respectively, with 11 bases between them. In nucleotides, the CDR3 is TGTGCCAGCAGCTTAGTAGGGACCCAGTCTGGAAACACCATATATTTT. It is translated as CASSLVGTQSGNTIYF. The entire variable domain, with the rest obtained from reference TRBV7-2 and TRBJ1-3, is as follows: GAGVSQSPSNKVTEKGKDVELRCDPISGHTALYWYRQSLGQGLEFLIYFQGNSAPDKSGLPSDRFSAERTGGSVSTLTIQRTQQEDSAVYLCASSLVGTQSGNTIYFGEGSWLTVV.